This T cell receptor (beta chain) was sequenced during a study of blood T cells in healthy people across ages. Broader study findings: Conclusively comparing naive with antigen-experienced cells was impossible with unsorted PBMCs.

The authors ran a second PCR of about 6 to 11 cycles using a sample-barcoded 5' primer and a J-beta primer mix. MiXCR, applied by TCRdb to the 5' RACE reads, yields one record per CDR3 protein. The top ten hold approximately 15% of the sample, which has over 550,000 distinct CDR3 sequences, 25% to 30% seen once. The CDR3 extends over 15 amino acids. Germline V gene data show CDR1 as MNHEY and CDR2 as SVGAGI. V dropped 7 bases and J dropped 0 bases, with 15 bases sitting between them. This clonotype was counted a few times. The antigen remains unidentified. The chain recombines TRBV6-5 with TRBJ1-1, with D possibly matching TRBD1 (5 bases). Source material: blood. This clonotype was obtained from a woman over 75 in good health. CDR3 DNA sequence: TGTGCCAGCACCCCCCAAGGGGTTATGAACACTGAAGCTTTCTTT. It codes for CASTPQGVMNTEAFF.